This entry is about one TCR beta chain. Its antigen remains unknown. This CDR3 contains 15 residues. Unmatched junction bases numbered 7, after V lost 5 bases and J lost 5 bases. Germline V gene lookup returns CDR1 SGHTA and CDR2 FQGNSA. The data were obtained in a study of identical twins. TCRdb reprocessed the 5' RACE reads with MiXCR, giving one entry per CDR3 protein. Here the sample spans 600,000 to 850,000 distinct CDR3 sequences, 18% being singletons. General study points: Zero-insertion results could be subject to partial confounding by invariant MAIT and iNKT cells. Whereas memory repertoires showed no such difference, abundant cord blood beta clonotypes carried fewer insertions.

A further study also used this sample, focusing on T cells expressing NK-cell markers. That source notes: NKG2C+ dominant clonotype frequencies in 5 or 6 donors were roughly 1.0-7.5% of CD8+ T cells. It was still unclear whether expanded NKG2C+ T cell clones were HCMV specific.

The receptor was isolated from a woman in her late teens or twenties in good health. The V gene is TRBV7-2, the J gene TRBJ2-2, with 8 bases matching TRBD2. The sample was PBMCs. In DNA form, the CDR3 reads TGTGCCAGCAGCCCCCAACTAGCGGCAACCGGGGAGCTGTTTTTT. Amino acid sequence: CASSPQLAATGELFF.